Below are 11 T cell receptor beta chains sequenced from a single sample in a study of blood T cell repertoires in COVID-19. Sequenced by immunoSEQ multiplex PCR; TCRdb stores in-frame clones only, minus some. This repertoire shows around 450,000 clones, roughly nine tenths found once; its top ten account for just under 2%. The sequenced sample was PBMCs or T cells enriched from blood (not recorded which). The receptors shown here come from a woman between 18 and 30 years old with acute COVID-19.

The V gene is TRBV2, the J gene TRBJ1-2; maybe TRBD1 (5 bases). The CDR3 consists of 16 residues. Per germline, CDR1 SNHLY and CDR2 FYNNEI. The V end was cut by 7 bases, the J end by 0 bases, with 18 bases between. The CDR3 loop is CASTSSGFTANYGYTF. CDR3 DNA: TGTGCCAGCACGTCATCAGGGTTTACAGCTAACTATGGCTACACCTTC. Together with reference TRBV2 and TRBJ1-2, the CDR3 gives the full variable domain: EPEVTQTPSHQVTQMGQEVILRCVPISNHLYFYWYRQILGQKVEFLVSFYNNEISEKSEIFDDQFSVERPDGSNFTLKIRSTKLEDSAMYFCASTSSGFTANYGYTFGSGTRLTVV.

This rearrangement joins TRBV10-3 to TRBJ1-1; weak D call: TRBD1 (5 bases). V was cut by 2 bases and J by 2 bases, with 15 bases left in between. The CDR3 consists of 16 residues. Germline-derived CDR1 and CDR2 are ENHRY and SYGVKD. DNA of the CDR3: TGTGCCATCAGTGAGCTAACGACAGACCAAAACACTGAAGCTTTCTTT. Translated: CAISELTTDQNTEAFF.

The chain joins TRBV7-2 to TRBJ1-1, with D unclear. This CDR3 is built from 14 residues. Trimming cost V 6 bases and J 2 bases, with 13 bases left between them. The germline V gene has CDR1 SGHTA and CDR2 FQGNSA. The CDR3, as DNA: TGTGCCAGCAGTCTAGAAGACCCTAACACTGAAGCTTTCTTT. This translates into CASSLEDPNTEAFF.

The V and J genes are TRBV24-1 and TRBJ2-7, with a possible D match to TRBD1 (6 bases). CDR1 KGHDR and CDR2 SFDVKD come from the germline V gene. Trimming took off 6 bases at V and 1 base at J, with 9 bases between the two ends. CDR3 length equals 13 residues. In DNA form, the CDR3 reads TGTGCCACCAGTCGACAGGATTCCTACGAGCAGTACTTC. Its protein product is CATSRQDSYEQYF.

The chain couples TRBV25-1 to TRBJ1-2; D might be TRBD1 (6 bases). CDR1 is MGHDK, CDR2 SYGVNS, per germline. The CDR3 loop spans 14 amino acids. The ends were cut back, 6 bases at V and 2 bases at J, with 13 bases in the middle. The CDR3 region has the DNA TGTGCCAGCAGCCAGGACAGTTGGAACTATGGCTACACCTTC. It is translated as CASSQDSWNYGYTF.

V gene TRBV2 combines with J gene TRBJ1-2; D is uncertain. CDR1 and CDR2 (germline): SNHLY, FYNNEI. This CDR3 is 13 amino acids long. Trimming shortened V by 6 bases and J by 8 bases, and 16 bases separated the two germline ends. In DNA, the CDR3 is TGTGCCAGCAGCGGGGATCTAACTTACGGCTACACCTTC. Its protein product is CASSGDLTYGYTF. Complete variable domain (other parts from reference TRBV2 and TRBJ1-2): EPEVTQTPSHQVTQMGQEVILRCVPISNHLYFYWYRQILGQKVEFLVSFYNNEISEKSEIFDDQFSVERPDGSNFTLKIRSTKLEDSAMYFCASSGDLTYGYTFGSGTRLTVV.

This rearrangement joins TRBV27 to TRBJ2-5; D is possibly TRBD1 (5 bases). Trimming shortened V by 4 bases and J by 7 bases, and 13 bases separated the two germline ends. Germline values: CDR1 MNHEY, CDR2 SMNVEV (reference sequence). This CDR3 contains 13 residues. The CDR3 reads CASSSPGQGTQYF. The CDR3 coding sequence is TGTGCCAGCAGTTCTCCAGGGCAGGGGACCCAGTACTTC.

The chain joins TRBV3-1 (or the pseudogene TRBV3-2) to TRBJ1-5; TRBD1 is a possible D gene (5 bases). Per germline, CDR1 LGHDT and CDR2 YNNKEL (reference sequence). There are 15 residues in the CDR3. Trimming took 0 bases from V and 2 from J, leaving 8 bases between them. In DNA form, the CDR3 reads TGTGCCAGCAGCCAAGAATCAGGGCGCAATCAGCCCCAGCATTTT. Its translation: CASSQESGRNQPQHF.

V gene TRBV20-1 combines with J gene TRBJ2-3; the D gene is possibly TRBD2 (5 bases). CDR1 and CDR2 (germline): DFQATT, SNEGSKA (reference sequence). Trimming removed 3 bases from V and 6 bases from J, with 13 bases in between. The CDR3 sequence is 13 residues long. CDR3 nucleotides: TGCAGTGCTAGTCGGGGAGATCCGGATACGCAGTATTTT. Protein product: CSASRGDPDTQYF.

The chain joins TRBV6-2 or TRBV6-3 to TRBJ2-1; TRBD2 aligns across 11 bases. The junction had 9 bases not matched to a gene; V was cut back by 2 bases and J by 6 bases. Germline CDR1 is MNHEY and CDR2 is SVGEGT. This CDR3 spans 17 amino acids. The CDR3 region has the DNA TGTGCCAGCAGTTACACGACAATTACTAGCGGGAGCAATGAGCAGTTCTTC. Translated, it gives CASSYTTITSGSNEQFF.

The chain links TRBV10-3 to TRBJ1-1; 8 bases map to TRBD1. The CDR3 totals 13 residues. V was clipped by 7 bases and J by 5 bases; unmatched bases: 6. Germline CDR1 ENHRY, CDR2 SYGVKD. CDR3 nucleotides: TGTGCCATCACTCCGGACAGGGCGACTGAAGCTTTCTTT. Its translation is CAITPDRATEAFF.